Listed here is a single T cell receptor (beta chain). Germline lookup yields CDR1 KGHSH and CDR2 LQKENI. V was pared by 6 bases and J by 0 bases, with 12 bases of the junction left unmatched. The CDR3 spans 18 residues. This specimen comes from a study of cytomegalovirus exposure and HLA in healthy donors. The primer mix had 60 Vbeta and 13 Jbeta primers. Libraries were prepared by immunoSEQ multiplex PCR; TCRdb keeps only in-frame clonotypes and omits some of them. The top ten hold 5.5% to 7% of the sample, which has under 150,000 clones, approximately 80% seen once. The receptor was isolated from a middle-aged woman in good health and CMV-seropositive. The rearrangement joins TRBV18 to TRBJ2-7; 12 nucleotides line up with TRBD2. Material: PBMCs. The CDR3 DNA reads as TGTGCCAGCTCCCCAAGACTAGCGGGAGCGCCCAGCTCCTACGAGCAGTACTTC. This codes for CASSPRLAGAPSSYEQYF.